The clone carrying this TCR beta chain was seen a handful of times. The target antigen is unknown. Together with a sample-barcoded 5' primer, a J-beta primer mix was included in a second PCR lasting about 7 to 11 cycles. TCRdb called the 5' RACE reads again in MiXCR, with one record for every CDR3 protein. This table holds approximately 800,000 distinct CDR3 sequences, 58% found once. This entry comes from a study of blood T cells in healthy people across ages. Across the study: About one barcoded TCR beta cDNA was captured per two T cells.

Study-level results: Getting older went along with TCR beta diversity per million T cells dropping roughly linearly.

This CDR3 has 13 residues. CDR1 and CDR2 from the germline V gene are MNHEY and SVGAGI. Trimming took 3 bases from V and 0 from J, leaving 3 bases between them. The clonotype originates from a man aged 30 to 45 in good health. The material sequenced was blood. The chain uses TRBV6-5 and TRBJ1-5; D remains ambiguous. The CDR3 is CASSYNSNQPQHF. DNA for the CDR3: TGTGCCAGCAGTTATAATAGCAATCAGCCCCAGCATTTT.